This T cell receptor beta chain appears in the sequencing data of a study of blood T cell repertoires in COVID-19. Study-level information: Specimens from acute and convalescent COVID-19 originated in the United States, Italy and Spain.

Recovered participants had two consecutive negative NP/OP PCR tests, healthcare professional clearance, or symptom resolution. From germline, CDR1 is SGHTA and CDR2 FQGNSA. V lost 1 base and J 1 base, leaving 10 bases between the germline ends. The CDR3 consists of 15 residues. Original processing notes: Amplification with reference gene primers provided the estimates of nucleated cell counts. TCRdb's table, derived via immunoSEQ multiplex PCR, lists solely in-frame clones and lacks some. The D gene and trimming were derived from the DNA, and the V and J assignments and clone size from that table. The table records 200,000 or so clones, roughly four fifths of them present only once.

Sequencing input: PBMCs or T cells enriched from blood (not recorded which). The V gene is TRBV7-2, the J gene TRBJ1-1; D unclear. The sequence was collected from a man aged 55 to 69 who had recovered from COVID-19. The CDR3, as DNA: TGTGCCAGCAGCTTAGGATTCCACTCGAACACTGAAGCTTTCTTT. It yields the protein CASSLGFHSNTEAFF.